A selection of T cell receptor beta chains follows, all from one sample in a study of early T cells in non-severe SARS-CoV-2 infection. MiXCR, run by TCRdb on the 5' RACE reads, gives a single entry per CDR3 protein. The sample shows approximately 39,000 distinct CDR3 sequences, around 6.5% of them seen only once. The sequences come from whole blood, collected at baseline. The source is an adult who was a healthcare worker with PCR-confirmed SARS-CoV-2 infection or an uninfected control (not recorded which). Both conserved end residues are part of each CDR3. A D gene is named only where the DNA matches it firmly. Not all rows give a size; the values are once, few, many and, for expanded clones, a class.

d_call: .; v_call: TRBV4-3; j_call: TRBJ2-1; clone_size: many; cdr3_nt: TGCGCCAGCAGATCAACCCTGGCGTCCTCCTACAATGAGCAGTTCTTC; cdr3_aa: CASRSTLASSYNEQFF
d_call: .; v_call: TRBV30; j_call: TRBJ1-5; clone_size: many; cdr3_nt: TGTGCCTGGAGCCCCGGGACCGAGAATCAGCCCCAGCATTTT; cdr3_aa: CAWSPGTENQPQHF
d_call: TRBD1; v_call: TRBV27; j_call: TRBJ1-6; clone_size: many; cdr3_nt: TGTGCCAGCAGTGGGACAGGGCTCGTCTCACCCCTCCACTTT; cdr3_aa: CASSGTGLVSPLHF
d_call: .; v_call: TRBV29-1; j_call: TRBJ2-3; clone_size: once; cdr3_nt: TGCAGCGTTGAAGTTACAGATACGCAGTATTTT; cdr3_aa: CSVEVTDTQYF
d_call: .; v_call: TRBV18; j_call: TRBJ2-2; clone_size: many; cdr3_nt: TGTGCCAGCTCACTGCTCGAAGACAGTGACGGGGAGCTGTTTTTT; cdr3_aa: CASSLLEDSDGELFF
d_call: TRBD1; v_call: TRBV20-1; j_call: TRBJ1-2; clone_size: many; cdr3_nt: TGCAGTGCTAGGGACAGGGGGCCGATAGAGGGCTACACCTTC; cdr3_aa: CSARDRGPIEGYTF
d_call: .; v_call: TRBV19; j_call: TRBJ2-6; clone_size: few; cdr3_nt: TGTGCCAGTAGTATCCCTACCTCGGCCAACGTCCTGACTTTC; cdr3_aa: CASSIPTSANVLTF
d_call: TRBD1; v_call: TRBV11-2; j_call: TRBJ1-2; clone_size: .; cdr3_nt: TGTGCCAGCAGCACGGGGACAGGCCTTAACTATGGCTACACCTTC; cdr3_aa: CASSTGTGLNYGYTF
d_call: .; v_call: TRBV7-6; j_call: TRBJ2-5; clone_size: few; cdr3_nt: TGTGCCAGCAGCTTAGAGGCGGGAAGTTATGAGACCCAGTACTTC; cdr3_aa: CASSLEAGSYETQYF
d_call: .; v_call: TRBV6-1; j_call: TRBJ1-5; clone_size: many; cdr3_nt: TGTGCCAGCAGTGTAACAGCCGATAGCAATCAGCCCCAGCATTTT; cdr3_aa: CASSVTADSNQPQHF
d_call: .; v_call: TRBV12-3/TRBV12-4; j_call: TRBJ1-1; clone_size: few; cdr3_nt: TGTGCCAGCACCCCACCGTCCCGGACGAACACTGAAGCTTTCTTT; cdr3_aa: CASTPPSRTNTEAFF
d_call: .; v_call: TRBV7-9; j_call: TRBJ2-5; clone_size: .; cdr3_nt: TGTGCCAGCAGCTCGACAGAACAAGAGACCCAGTACTTC; cdr3_aa: CASSSTEQETQYF
d_call: .; v_call: TRBV10-2; j_call: TRBJ2-7; clone_size: .; cdr3_nt: TGCGCCAGCAGTTTTTCACTCTCCTACGAGCAGTACTTC; cdr3_aa: CASSFSLSYEQYF
d_call: .; v_call: TRBV29-1; j_call: TRBJ2-5; clone_size: few; cdr3_nt: TGCAGCGTTGACAGGGGACTGAAAGAGACCCAGTACTTC; cdr3_aa: CSVDRGLKETQYF
d_call: TRBD1; v_call: TRBV10-3; j_call: TRBJ1-1; clone_size: few; cdr3_nt: TGTGCCGCCGGGACAGGGGGAGATACTGAAGCTTTCTTT; cdr3_aa: CAAGTGGDTEAFF
d_call: TRBD1; v_call: TRBV24-1; j_call: TRBJ2-1; clone_size: many; cdr3_nt: TGTGCCACCGCACGGGACAGGGGTGAGAATGAGCAGTTCTTC; cdr3_aa: CATARDRGENEQFF
d_call: .; v_call: TRBV6-5; j_call: TRBJ1-2; clone_size: .; cdr3_nt: TGTGCCAGCAGTTACGGGGGCGGCTACACCTTC; cdr3_aa: CASSYGGGYTF
d_call: .; v_call: TRBV10-3; j_call: TRBJ1-1; clone_size: .; cdr3_nt: TGTGCCACCCGCCGGGCACGGGGGATCGTTTGGAACACTGAAGCTTTCTTT; cdr3_aa: CATRRARGIVWNTEAFF
d_call: .; v_call: TRBV20-1; j_call: TRBJ2-3; clone_size: .; cdr3_nt: TGCAGTGCTAGAGATCCGGCAGGCTACACAGATACGCAGTATTTT; cdr3_aa: CSARDPAGYTDTQYF
d_call: .; v_call: TRBV29-1; j_call: TRBJ2-7; clone_size: many; cdr3_nt: TGCAGCGTCGTCAGCGGCTACGAGCAGTACTTC; cdr3_aa: CSVVSGYEQYF
d_call: TRBD2; v_call: TRBV5-7; j_call: TRBJ2-7; clone_size: few; cdr3_nt: TGTGCCAGCAGCTGGGGGACTAGCGGGATCTACGAGCAGTACTTC; cdr3_aa: CASSWGTSGIYEQYF
d_call: .; v_call: TRBV5-1; j_call: TRBJ1-5; clone_size: many; cdr3_nt: TGCGCCAGCAGCGCCGGGTCCCTAAATCAGCCCCAGCATTTT; cdr3_aa: CASSAGSLNQPQHF
d_call: .; v_call: TRBV27; j_call: TRBJ1-5; clone_size: many; cdr3_nt: TGTGCCAGCAGGACCGGGGGGTTTAGCAATCAGCCCCAGCATTTT; cdr3_aa: CASRTGGFSNQPQHF
d_call: .; v_call: TRBV18; j_call: TRBJ2-7; clone_size: .; cdr3_nt: TGTGCCAGCTCACCACGGAAGGACTACGAGCAGTACTTC; cdr3_aa: CASSPRKDYEQYF
d_call: TRBD1; v_call: TRBV4-2; j_call: TRBJ2-1; clone_size: .; cdr3_nt: TGTGCCAGCAGCCAAGACTCTCAAGGGGACAGGGTCGGATGGGAGCAGTTCTTC; cdr3_aa: CASSQDSQGDRVGWEQFF
d_call: .; v_call: TRBV7-2; j_call: TRBJ1-2; clone_size: many; cdr3_nt: TGTGCCAGCACCCCTACCGTTCCTAACTATGGCTACACCTTC; cdr3_aa: CASTPTVPNYGYTF
d_call: TRBD2; v_call: TRBV29-1; j_call: TRBJ2-7; clone_size: .; cdr3_nt: TGCAGCGTTGATCTTCCGTACAGCGGGAACCGCTACGAGCAGTACTTC; cdr3_aa: CSVDLPYSGNRYEQYF
d_call: .; v_call: TRBV24-1; j_call: TRBJ1-5; clone_size: .; cdr3_nt: TGTGCCACCAGTGATCACAGGAATAGCAATCAGCCCCAGCATTTT; cdr3_aa: CATSDHRNSNQPQHF
d_call: .; v_call: TRBV29-1; j_call: TRBJ1-2; clone_size: many; cdr3_nt: TGCAGCGTTGAAGATGGTAGCTATGGCTACACCTTC; cdr3_aa: CSVEDGSYGYTF
d_call: .; v_call: TRBV12-3/TRBV12-4; j_call: TRBJ1-2; clone_size: few; cdr3_nt: TGTGCCAGCAGCTTTCACAGGGTAGAGTATAACTATGGCTACACCTTC; cdr3_aa: CASSFHRVEYNYGYTF
d_call: TRBD2; v_call: TRBV11-2; j_call: TRBJ2-5; clone_size: few; cdr3_nt: TGTGCCAGCAGCTCCCATCTAGCGGCAGGCCAAGAGACCCAGTACTTC; cdr3_aa: CASSSHLAAGQETQYF
d_call: TRBD2; v_call: TRBV7-9; j_call: TRBJ2-2; clone_size: few; cdr3_nt: TGTGCCAGCAGCTTACATAGCGGGAGAGGCACCGGGGAGCTGTTTTTT; cdr3_aa: CASSLHSGRGTGELFF
d_call: .; v_call: TRBV6-5; j_call: TRBJ2-3; clone_size: .; cdr3_nt: TGTGCCAGCAGCGAACAGGGCTCAGGGGCAGATACGCAGTATTTT; cdr3_aa: CASSEQGSGADTQYF
d_call: .; v_call: TRBV20-1; j_call: TRBJ1-2; clone_size: many; cdr3_nt: TGCAGTGCTATTATAGACGGAAACTATGGCTACACCTTC; cdr3_aa: CSAIIDGNYGYTF
d_call: .; v_call: TRBV11-3; j_call: TRBJ2-3; clone_size: .; cdr3_nt: TGTGCCAGCGCGAGGGAGGGCACAGATACGCAGTATTTT; cdr3_aa: CASAREGTDTQYF
d_call: TRBD2; v_call: TRBV20-1; j_call: TRBJ2-7; clone_size: few; cdr3_nt: TGCAGTGCTAGAGATGACGACGGCGGGAGGTACCGTTACGAGCAGTACTTC; cdr3_aa: CSARDDDGGRYRYEQYF
d_call: .; v_call: TRBV29-1; j_call: TRBJ2-3; clone_size: .; cdr3_nt: TGCAGCGTTGTGGTGCCAGATGCAACAGATACGCAGTATTTT; cdr3_aa: CSVVVPDATDTQYF
d_call: TRBD2; v_call: TRBV10-3; j_call: TRBJ2-1; clone_size: few; cdr3_nt: TGTGCCATCAGTGAGTTGACTAGCGGGAGGCCTCGTAATGAGCAGTTCTTC; cdr3_aa: CAISELTSGRPRNEQFF
d_call: .; v_call: TRBV6-2/TRBV6-3; j_call: TRBJ1-5; clone_size: many; cdr3_nt: TGTGCCAGCACCCGGAATGGGATCCCCCAGCATTTT; cdr3_aa: CASTRNGIPQHF
d_call: .; v_call: TRBV30; j_call: TRBJ1-1; clone_size: many; cdr3_nt: TGTGCCTGGTGCCCCCCGCGGAACACTGAAGCTTTCTTT; cdr3_aa: CAWCPPRNTEAFF
d_call: TRBD2; v_call: TRBV12-3/TRBV12-4; j_call: TRBJ2-7; clone_size: .; cdr3_nt: TGTGCCAGCAGTACCGGGACTAGCGGAAACTACGAGCAGTACTTC; cdr3_aa: CASSTGTSGNYEQYF
d_call: .; v_call: TRBV24-1; j_call: TRBJ2-3; clone_size: many; cdr3_nt: TGTGCCACCAGTGATTTGCCGGGATCTAACACAGATACGCAGTATTTT; cdr3_aa: CATSDLPGSNTDTQYF
d_call: .; v_call: TRBV28; j_call: TRBJ1-1; clone_size: many; cdr3_nt: TGTGCCAGCAGTAGCGGGACTGGAGGCGTCACTGAAGCTTTCTTT; cdr3_aa: CASSSGTGGVTEAFF
d_call: .; v_call: TRBV6-5; j_call: TRBJ1-1; clone_size: medium-sized; cdr3_nt: TGTGCCAGCAGAATCCGGGACGGCCGCCTGAACACTGAAGCTTTCTTT; cdr3_aa: CASRIRDGRLNTEAFF
d_call: TRBD2; v_call: TRBV27; j_call: TRBJ2-7; clone_size: many; cdr3_nt: TGTGCCAGCGGCCCAGCGAGCGGGAGAACTCTTTGGGAGCAGTACTTC; cdr3_aa: CASGPASGRTLWEQYF
d_call: TRBD2; v_call: TRBV27; j_call: TRBJ2-1; clone_size: few; cdr3_nt: TGTGCCAGCAGGAAGGTACTAGCGGCATCCTACAATGAGCAGTTCTTC; cdr3_aa: CASRKVLAASYNEQFF
d_call: .; v_call: TRBV28; j_call: TRBJ2-1; clone_size: many; cdr3_nt: TGTGCCAGCAGTAAACAGGAATACAATGAGCAGTTCTTC; cdr3_aa: CASSKQEYNEQFF
d_call: .; v_call: TRBV27; j_call: TRBJ2-7; clone_size: few; cdr3_nt: TGTGCCAGCTCCCCCCTGACAGGAGGCTACGAGCAGTACTTC; cdr3_aa: CASSPLTGGYEQYF
d_call: TRBD1; v_call: TRBV4-3; j_call: TRBJ1-4; clone_size: few; cdr3_nt: TGCGCCAGCAGCCAGGCGACAGGGGGTAATGAAAAACTGTTTTTT; cdr3_aa: CASSQATGGNEKLFF
d_call: .; v_call: TRBV7-2; j_call: TRBJ2-7; clone_size: few; cdr3_nt: TGTGCCAGCAGCTATAAGGTCTCCTACGAGCAGTACTTC; cdr3_aa: CASSYKVSYEQYF
d_call: .; v_call: TRBV28; j_call: TRBJ2-4; clone_size: few; cdr3_nt: TGTGCCAGCAGTTTAAAGGGCGGATTAGCCAAAAACATTCAGTACTTC; cdr3_aa: CASSLKGGLAKNIQYF
d_call: TRBD2; v_call: TRBV24-1; j_call: TRBJ2-1; clone_size: .; cdr3_nt: TGTGCCACCAGTGATGGATCCCTAGCGGGTATTTACAATGAGCAGTTCTTC; cdr3_aa: CATSDGSLAGIYNEQFF